This TCR beta chain appears in the sequencing data of a study of T cells expressing NK-cell markers. Across the whole study: Out of eight donors sequenced, seven tested HCMV-seropositive and the remaining one seronegative.

The CDR3 has 16 residues. Germline V gene data show CDR1 as KGHSY and CDR2 as FQNENV. TCRdb reworked the 5' RACE reads into one entry per CDR3 protein, no DNA. The sample has about 460,000 distinct CDR3 sequences. The sequence came from a woman between 45 and 65 years old in good health. The sample was blood T cells: a sorted CD56 or NKG2C T cell subset, CD4+ or CD8+ T cells, or bulk PBMC T cells (not recorded which). This chain uses TRBV16 with TRBJ2-7. CDR3: CASSQPGQPYVYEQYF. Full variable domain (missing parts from reference TRBV16 and TRBJ2-7): GEEVAQTPKHLVRGEGQKAKLYCAPIKGHSYVFWYQQVLKNEFKFLISFQNENVFDETGMPKERFSAKCLPNSPCSLEIQATKLEDSAVYFCASSQPGQPYVYEQYFGPGTRLTVT.